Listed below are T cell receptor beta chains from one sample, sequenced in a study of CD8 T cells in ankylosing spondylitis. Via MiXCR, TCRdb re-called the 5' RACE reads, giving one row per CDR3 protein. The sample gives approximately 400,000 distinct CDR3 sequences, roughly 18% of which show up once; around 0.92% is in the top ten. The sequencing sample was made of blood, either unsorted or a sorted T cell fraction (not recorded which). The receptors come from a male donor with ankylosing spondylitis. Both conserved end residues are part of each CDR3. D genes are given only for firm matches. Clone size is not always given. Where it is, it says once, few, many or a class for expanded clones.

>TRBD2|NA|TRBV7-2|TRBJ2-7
TGTGCCAGCAGCTCGGGACTAGGCCACTACGAGCAGTACTTC
CASSSGLGHYEQYF
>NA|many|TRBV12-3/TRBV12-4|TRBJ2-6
TGTGCCAGCAGTTTCGAGCGTGGGGCCAACGTCCTGACTTTC
CASSFERGANVLTF
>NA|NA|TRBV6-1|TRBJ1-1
TGTGCCAGCTCGTGGGGCAGGGACACTGAAGCTTTCTTT
CASSWGRDTEAFF
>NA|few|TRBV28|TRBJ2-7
TGTGCCAGCAGTTTAACATCAGGGATCGAGCAGTACTTC
CASSLTSGIEQYF
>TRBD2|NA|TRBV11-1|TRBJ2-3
TGTGCCAGTCGCCTTACCCCGGGACTAGCGGGATTTGTTGTAACAGATACGCAGTATTTT
CASRLTPGLAGFVVTDTQYF
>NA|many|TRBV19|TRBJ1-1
TGTGCCAGTAGTCCCGGTGGAGGGCGTAGACCTGAAGCTTTCTTT
CASSPGGGRRPEAFF
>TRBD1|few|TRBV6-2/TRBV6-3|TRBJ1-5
TGTGCCAGCAGTTTCCGAGGGGGGTCAGGGGGCCTTAATCAGCCCCAGCATTTT
CASSFRGGSGGLNQPQHF
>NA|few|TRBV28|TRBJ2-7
TGTGCCAGCAGTCCTCCGGGACACGGCCCAAGTTACGAGCAGTACTTC
CASSPPGHGPSYEQYF
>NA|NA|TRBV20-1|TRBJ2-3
TGCAGTGCTAGAGAAACCAGGGATACGCAGTATTTT
CSARETRDTQYF
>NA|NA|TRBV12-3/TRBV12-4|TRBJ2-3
TGTGCCAGCAGTCCCCCTCGATTTTGGGGCGCCGGAACAGATACGCAGTATTTT
CASSPPRFWGAGTDTQYF
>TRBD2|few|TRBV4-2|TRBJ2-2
TGTGCCAGCAGCCAAGATGTAGCGGGAAAGTATACCGGGGAGCTGTTTTTT
CASSQDVAGKYTGELFF
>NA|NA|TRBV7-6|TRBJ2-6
TGTGCCAGCAGCATAAGCGTCTCTGGGGCCAACGTCCTGACTTTC
CASSISVSGANVLTF
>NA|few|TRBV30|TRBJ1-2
TGTGCCTGGAGTGTACGAATCGGCAGGAAAGAAATAGGCTATGGCTACACCTTC
CAWSVRIGRKEIGYGYTF
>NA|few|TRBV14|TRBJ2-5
TGTGCCAGCAGCCCAAAAGCGTCGGGGCGGGAGACCCAGTACTTC
CASSPKASGRETQYF
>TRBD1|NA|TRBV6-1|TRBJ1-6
TGTGCCAGCAGGATCAACAGGGGGGACTCACCCCTCCACTTT
CASRINRGDSPLHF
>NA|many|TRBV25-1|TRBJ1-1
TGTGCCAGCAGCCGACAGGCTGAAGCTTTCTTT
CASSRQAEAFF
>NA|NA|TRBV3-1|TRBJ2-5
TGTGCCAGCAGTCATTTGGGGCTGGAGGAGACCCAGTACTTC
CASSHLGLEETQYF
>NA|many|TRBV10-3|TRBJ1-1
TGTGCCATCAGTGAGAGAGAGGGGACGGGCACTGAAGCTTTCTTT
CAISEREGTGTEAFF
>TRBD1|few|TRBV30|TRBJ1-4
TGTGCCTGGAGTGTATACGGGGAAGGGGGCCGCCGGGAAAAACTGTTTTTT
CAWSVYGEGGRREKLFF
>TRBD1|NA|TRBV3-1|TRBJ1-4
TGTGCCAGCAGCCAAGATCGGGACAGACCTAATGAAAAACTGTTTTTT
CASSQDRDRPNEKLFF
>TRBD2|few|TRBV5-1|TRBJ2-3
TGCGCCAGCAGCGCAAGCGGGAGAAGTGGACGAGATACGCAGTATTTT
CASSASGRSGRDTQYF
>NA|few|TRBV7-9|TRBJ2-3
TGTGCCAGCAGCCCCACCTTCCGCGGGGGCACAGATACGCAGTATTTT
CASSPTFRGGTDTQYF
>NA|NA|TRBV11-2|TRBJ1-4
TGTGCCAGCAGCCCCGAGAGGGGGGGTGAAAAACTGTTTTTT
CASSPERGGEKLFF
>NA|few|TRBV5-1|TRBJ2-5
TGCGCCAGCAGCCCGCGGCCGGGCCAACAAGAGACCCAGTACTTC
CASSPRPGQQETQYF
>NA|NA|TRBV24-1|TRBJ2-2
TGTGCCACCAGTGATTTGAACAGCCTGAACACCGGGGAGCTGTTTTTT
CATSDLNSLNTGELFF
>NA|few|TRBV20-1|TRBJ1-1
TGCAGTGCTAGAGTCATGACCCGACGGATGAACACTGAAGCTTTCTTT
CSARVMTRRMNTEAFF
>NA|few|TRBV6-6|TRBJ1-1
TGTGCCAGCAGGGCACCGGGAGGCGAAGCTTTCTTT
CASRAPGGEAFF
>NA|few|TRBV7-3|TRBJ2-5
TGTGCCAGCAGCCCCGAACCGGGTCGGGAGACCCAGTACTTC
CASSPEPGRETQYF
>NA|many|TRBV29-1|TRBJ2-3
TGCAGCGTTGAAGACCGAGTCTTCTCAGATACGCAGTATTTT
CSVEDRVFSDTQYF
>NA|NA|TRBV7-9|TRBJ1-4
TGTGCCAGCAGCTCCCTGGGATATGAAAAACTGTTTTTT
CASSSLGYEKLFF
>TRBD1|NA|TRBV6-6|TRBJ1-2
TGTGCCAGCAGAGACAGGGGCAACTATGGCTACACCTTC
CASRDRGNYGYTF
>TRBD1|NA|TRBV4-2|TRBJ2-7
TGTGCCAGCAGCCTCCGGAAGGGGACAGGGTTGGACGAGCAGTACTTC
CASSLRKGTGLDEQYF
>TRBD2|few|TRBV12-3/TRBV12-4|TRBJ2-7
TGTGCCAGCAGTTTAAAGGGACTAGCGGGAGTATACGAGCAGTACTTC
CASSLKGLAGVYEQYF
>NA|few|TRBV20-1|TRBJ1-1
TGCAGGGCCCGAAGGGGACCAAACACTGAAGCTTTCTTT
CRARRGPNTEAFF
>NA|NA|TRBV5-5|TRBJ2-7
TGTGCCAGCAGCTTTAAATACGAGCAGTACTTC
CASSFKYEQYF
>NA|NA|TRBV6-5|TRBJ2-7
TGTGCCAGCAGTTACAGGCAGGCCACCTACGAGCAGTACTTC
CASSYRQATYEQYF
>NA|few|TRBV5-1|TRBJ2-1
TGCGCCAGCAGCCAGGACTACTCCTACAATGAGCAGTTCTTC
CASSQDYSYNEQFF
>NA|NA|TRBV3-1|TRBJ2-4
TGTGCCAGCAGCCAAGGCCGCAATCCCAAAAACATTCAGTACTTC
CASSQGRNPKNIQYF
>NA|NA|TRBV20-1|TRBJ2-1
TGCAGTGCTGCCCCCAGGGCGGGTGGGTACAATGAGCAGTTCTTC
CSAAPRAGGYNEQFF
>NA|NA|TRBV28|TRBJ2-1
TGTGCCAGCAGTTCGATCACCCCTCGGGACAATGAGCAGTTCTTC
CASSSITPRDNEQFF
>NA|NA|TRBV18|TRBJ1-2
TGTGCCAGCTCACCCGGGACGGCTCGAGCTAACTATGGCTACACCTTC
CASSPGTARANYGYTF
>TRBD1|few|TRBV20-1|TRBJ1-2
TGCAGTGCAATCGGACAGGGATTTGGCTACACCTTC
CSAIGQGFGYTF
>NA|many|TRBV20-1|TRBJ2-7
TGCAGTGGTACGAGGGGGGCGCGCTACGAGCAGTACTTC
CSGTRGARYEQYF
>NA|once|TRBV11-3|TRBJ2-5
TGTGCCAGCAGCCCTCGATGGGATAGAGGCGGGGAGACCCAGTACTTC
CASSPRWDRGGETQYF